This record looks at one TCR beta chain sequence and its context. CDR3 length: 11 residues. Germline lookup yields CDR1 SGHTA and CDR2 FQGNSA. V lost 1 base, J lost 7 bases, and 4 bases lay in between. Repertoires were generated with immunoSEQ multiplex PCR, while TCRdb's copy carries only in-frame clones and drops some. Here the sample spans roughly 80,000 clones, around 86% being singletons. The data stem from a study of OX40 agonist ivuxolimab in advanced cancers. The starting material was CD4+ or CD8+ T cells sorted from blood, obtained in a trial of the OX40 agonist ivuxolimab. This sequence joins TRBV7-2 and TRBJ2-5; unclear D gene. This receptor was identified in an adult with an advanced solid tumor such as melanoma, head and neck, liver or kidney cancer. CDR3 nucleotide sequence: TGTGCCAGCAGCTTAGTTGGGACCCAGTACTTC. This sequence encodes CASSLVGTQYF.